The present TCR beta chain was sequenced within a study of T cell responses to AZD1222 COVID-19 vaccine. This clone was detected only a few times. Its cognate antigen is unknown. Study-wide points: Vaccine-related CD4 TCRs covered spike, predominating at 160-218 and 743-854. Repertoires in all cases were sampled only once the peak T cell response had passed.

Germline V gene lookup returns CDR1 MNHEY and CDR2 SVGAGI. Trimming took 6 bases from V and 4 from J, leaving 15 bases between them. CDR3 size: 14 residues. TCRdb's copy holds only in-frame clones and misses some; the assay was immunoSEQ multiplex PCR. There are around 170,000 clones in the sample; around 90% occur only once, and over 0.85% lies in the top ten. Sequencing used peripheral blood, obtained on day 0 of AZD1222 vaccination. The receptor's source is an adult in good health. This chain uses TRBV6-5 with TRBJ1-2, with D unresolved. The CDR3 coding sequence is TGTGCCAGCAGCCCGGACTTTTTGGGCTATGGCTACACCTTC. As protein: CASSPDFLGYGYTF.